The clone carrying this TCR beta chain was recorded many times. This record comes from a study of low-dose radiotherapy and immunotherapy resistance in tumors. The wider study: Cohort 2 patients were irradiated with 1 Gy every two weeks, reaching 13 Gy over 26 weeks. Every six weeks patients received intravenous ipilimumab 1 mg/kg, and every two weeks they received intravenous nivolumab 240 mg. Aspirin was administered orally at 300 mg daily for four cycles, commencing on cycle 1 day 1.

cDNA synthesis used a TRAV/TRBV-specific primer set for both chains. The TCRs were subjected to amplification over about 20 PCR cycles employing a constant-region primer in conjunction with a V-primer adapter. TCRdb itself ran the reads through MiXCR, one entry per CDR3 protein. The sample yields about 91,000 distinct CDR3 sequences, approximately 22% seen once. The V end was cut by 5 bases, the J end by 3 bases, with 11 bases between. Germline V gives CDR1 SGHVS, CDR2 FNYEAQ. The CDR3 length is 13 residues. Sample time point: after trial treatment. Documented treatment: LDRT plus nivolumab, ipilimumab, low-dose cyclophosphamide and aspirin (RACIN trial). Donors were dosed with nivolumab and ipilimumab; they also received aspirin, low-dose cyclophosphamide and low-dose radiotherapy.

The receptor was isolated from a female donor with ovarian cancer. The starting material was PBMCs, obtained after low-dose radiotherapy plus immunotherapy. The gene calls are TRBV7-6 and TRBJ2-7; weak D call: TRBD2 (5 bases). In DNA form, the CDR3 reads TGTGCCAGCAGCAGGACTGACAACTACGAGCAGTACTTC. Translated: CASSRTDNYEQYF.